One and the same sample provided the 25 T cell receptor beta chains below, sequenced in a study of shared clonotypes between healthy human individuals. Sequenced by immunoSEQ multiplex PCR; TCRdb stores in-frame clones only, minus some. The sample includes more than 2 million clones, nearly 97% of them seen just once. Sequenced material: naive CD4+ T cells sorted from blood. The subset is: CD45RA+ positively selected. The receptors come from a man aged 18 to 29 in good health.

This chain joins TRBV19 and TRBJ1-6, with unresolved D. CDR3 length: 14 residues. The V end was cut by 6 bases, the J end by 9 bases, with 15 bases between. Germline assignment: CDR1 LNHDA and CDR2 SQIVND (reference sequence). This CDR3 is CASSDGVVSSPLHF. CDR3 sequence (DNA): TGTGCCAGTAGCGATGGGGTAGTTAGTTCACCCCTCCACTTT.

This chain uses TRBV2 with TRBJ2-1; D not resolved. V was pared by 3 bases and J by 7 bases, with 7 bases between. There are 12 residues in the CDR3. The germline V gene encodes CDR1 SNHLY and CDR2 FYNNEI. CDR3 DNA: TGTGCCAGCAGTGACCCCGGGAATGAGCAGTTCTTC. Its translation is CASSDPGNEQFF. The full variable domain, in which reference TRBV2 and TRBJ2-1 provide the parts outside the CDR3, is EPEVTQTPSHQVTQMGQEVILRCVPISNHLYFYWYRQILGQKVEFLVSFYNNEISEKSEIFDDQFSVERPDGSNFTLKIRSTKLEDSAMYFCASSDPGNEQFFGPGTRLTVL.

The chain employs TRBV4-3 and TRBJ2-3, with 14 positions matching TRBD2. The CDR3 spans 20 residues. The J segment lost 0 bases and the V segment lost 4 bases, leaving 12 bases of the junction unmatched. Germline loops: CDR1 LGHNA, CDR2 YSLEER. CDR3: CASSRFPGTSGRTSTDTQYF. In nucleotides, the CDR3 is TGCGCCAGCAGCCGATTCCCCGGGACTAGCGGGAGAACTAGCACAGATACGCAGTATTTT.

The chain combines TRBV28 with TRBJ2-3; D gene ambiguous. Trimming took 4 bases from V and 2 from J, leaving 16 bases between them. Germline CDR1 is MDHEN and CDR2 is SYDVKM. The CDR3 is 16 residues long. The CDR3 reads CASSSSPGPYTDTQYF. As DNA, the CDR3 is TGTGCCAGCAGTTCCAGCCCTGGTCCCTACACAGATACGCAGTATTTT. The full variable domain, rest sourced from reference TRBV28 and TRBJ2-3, is DVKVTQSSRYLVKRTGEKVFLECVQDMDHENMFWYRQDPGLGLRLIYFSYDVKMKEKGDIPEGYSVSREKKERFSLILESASTNQTSMYLCASSSSPGPYTDTQYFGPGTRLTVL.

The J gene is TRBJ2-1, the V gene TRBV2; 8 positions match TRBD2. Germline V lookup: CDR1 SNHLY, CDR2 FYNNEI. Trimming removed 6 bases from V and 7 bases from J; junction bases left unmatched: 8. The CDR3 is 14 amino acids. CDR3 residues: CASRPSGSSNEQFF. DNA of the CDR3: TGTGCCAGCAGGCCCAGCGGGAGTTCGAATGAGCAGTTCTTC.

This chain uses TRBV14 with TRBJ2-7, with D tentatively TRBD2 (6 bases). The germline gives CDR1 SGHDN, CDR2 FVKESK. CDR3 length: 15 amino acids. Deletions cut 3 bases from V and 2 bases from J, with 14 bases between. In DNA, the CDR3 is TGTGCCAGCAGCCAGCCGGGACTCCCTGCCTACGAGCAGTACTTC. Its translation: CASSQPGLPAYEQYF. The full variable domain, completed using reference TRBV14 and TRBJ2-7, is EAGVTQFPSHSVIEKGQTVTLRCDPISGHDNLYWYRRVMGKEIKFLLHFVKESKQDESGMPNNRFLAERTGGTYSTLKVQPAELEDSGVYFCASSQPGLPAYEQYFGPGTRLTVT.

The chain carries TRBV4-1 and TRBJ1-1; TRBD1 is a possible D gene (6 bases). V lost 2 bases and J 1 base, leaving 11 bases between the germline ends. This CDR3 contains 15 residues. Germline lookup yields CDR1 MGHRA and CDR2 YSYEKL. The CDR3 DNA follows: TGCGCCAGCAGCCAAACAGGGCGCAGGAACACTGAAGCTTTCTTT. Translation: CASSQTGRRNTEAFF.

This clone turned up a few times. The same CDR3 is also encoded by other DNA sequences in this sample. The chain carries TRBV9 and TRBJ1-1; D not certain. This CDR3 is 14 amino acids long. Germline CDR1 SGDLS, CDR2 YYNGEE. Trimming took 2 bases from V and 1 from J, leaving 9 bases between them. CDR3 DNA: TGTGCCAGCAGCGTGGGGAGTGGGAACACTGAAGCTTTCTTT. It specifies CASSVGSGNTEAFF.

The CDR3 sequence: CASSLYGGTEAFF. DNA for the CDR3: TGCGCCAGCAGCTTGTATGGGGGAACTGAAGCTTTCTTT. The chain employs TRBV5-1 and TRBJ1-1, with D possibly matching TRBD1 (5 bases). The V gene lost 1 base and the J gene lost 5 bases, with 9 bases spanning the gap. The germline V gene has CDR1 SGHRS and CDR2 YFSETQ. The CDR3 is 13 residues long.

This clone was counted once. The CDR3 here is CASSSGTGVLNTEAFF. The CDR3 DNA reads as TGTGCCAGCAGCTCTGGGACAGGGGTTCTGAACACTGAAGCTTTCTTT. The genes are TRBV7-9 and TRBJ1-1; 10 bases match TRBD1. Germline CDR1 and CDR2: SEHNR and FQNEAQ (reference sequence). The CDR3 covers 16 residues. V trimming: 4 bases; J trimming: 0 bases; junction bases outside the gene matches: 5.

The chain has TRBV20-1 and TRBJ2-1, with D hard to call. Germline assignment: CDR1 DFQATT and CDR2 SNEGSKA (reference sequence). The CDR3 extends over 11 amino acids. The V end lost 8 bases, the J end lost 6 bases, and 11 bases lay between the germline ends. CDR3 sequence reads: CSISPVNEQFF. CDR3 DNA sequence: TGCAGTATCTCCCCGGTCAATGAGCAGTTCTTC.

The chain uses TRBV6-6 and TRBJ1-5; a weak D match, TRBD1 (6 bases). The germline CDR1 and CDR2 sequences are MNHNY and SVGAGI (reference sequence). The CDR3 length is 16 residues. V lost 2 bases, J lost 3 bases, and 14 bases lay in between. The CDR3 protein is CASSYKQGVLNQPQHF. Here the CDR3 DNA reads TGTGCCAGCAGTTACAAACAGGGAGTTCTCAATCAGCCCCAGCATTTT.

Notes on this clone: Other DNA sequences within the sample encode an identical CDR3. The chain employs TRBV5-4 and TRBJ2-1; 8 nucleotides match TRBD2. The CDR3 contains 15 residues. The V gene's germline CDR1 is SGHNT and CDR2 YYREEE (reference sequence). The V and J ends lost 0 bases and 4 bases, in that order; junction bases with no gene match: 3. The CDR3 DNA follows: TGTGCCAGCAGCTTGGTGGCGGGGGGTTACAATGAGCAGTTCTTC. Amino acid sequence: CASSLVAGGYNEQFF.

In this sample, this clone turned up a few times. V and J are TRBV19 and TRBJ1-6; D not resolved. Germline V gene data show CDR1 as LNHDA and CDR2 as SQIVND (reference sequence). The V gene lost 3 bases and the J gene lost 7 bases, with 10 bases spanning the gap. The CDR3 covers 14 residues. The CDR3 DNA sequence: TGTGCCAGTAGTATGGCACTGAGCAATTCACCCCTCCACTTT. Amino acid sequence: CASSMALSNSPLHF.

The chain has TRBV11-2 and TRBJ2-1; no reliable D call. The length of the CDR3 is 16 residues. Germline CDR1 reads SGHAT; CDR2 reads FQNNGV. Trimming took 0 bases from V and 2 from J, leaving 11 bases between them. This CDR3 is CASSLEGRPAYNEQFF. CDR3 sequence (DNA): TGTGCCAGCAGCTTAGAAGGCAGGCCAGCCTACAATGAGCAGTTCTTC.

The chain couples TRBV6-5 to TRBJ1-5; D is undetermined. V lost 8 bases and J 3 bases, leaving 8 bases between the germline ends. The CDR3 loop spans 12 amino acids. The V gene's germline CDR1 is MNHEY and CDR2 SVGAGI. The CDR3 loop reads CASGEVNQPQHF. Written as DNA, the CDR3 is TGTGCCAGCGGGGAGGTCAATCAGCCCCAGCATTTT.

The rearrangement links TRBV5-8 to TRBJ1-2; tentative D call: TRBD1 (6 bases). CDR1 is SGHTS and CDR2 is YDEGEE in the germline V gene. The length of the CDR3 is 17 residues. V was cut by 0 bases and J by 4 bases, with 19 bases left in between. Here the CDR3 reads CASSLVIYGTTTYGYTF. In DNA form, the CDR3 reads TGTGCCAGCAGCTTGGTGATTTACGGGACAACTACCTATGGCTACACCTTC.

The chain joins TRBV10-3 to TRBJ1-5; no reliable D call. Deletions cut 3 bases from V and 7 bases from J, with 7 bases between. The CDR3 consists of 12 residues. Germline V gene lookup returns CDR1 ENHRY and CDR2 SYGVKD. In nucleotides, the CDR3 is TGTGCCATCAGTGATGCGGTACAGCCCCAGCATTTT. This codes for CAISDAVQPQHF.

The chain is built from TRBV30 and TRBJ2-7; D might be TRBD2 (6 bases). The V gene's germline CDR1 is GTSNPN and CDR2 SVGIG (reference sequence). Trimming shortened V by 7 bases and J by 6 bases, and 13 bases separated the two germline ends. The CDR3 totals 11 residues. CDR3 loop: CASQQEGEQYF. In DNA, the CDR3 is TGTGCCTCCCAGCAGGAGGGCGAGCAGTACTTC.

The chain combines TRBV19 with TRBJ1-1; D is possibly TRBD1 (6 bases). With 5 bases removed from V and 0 bases from J, the gap between germline ends came to 13 bases. The CDR3 covers 15 residues. Germline-derived CDR1 and CDR2 are LNHDA and SQIVND (reference sequence). DNA of the CDR3: TGTGCCAGTAGTTTGACAGGAACTATGAACACTGAAGCTTTCTTT. Encoded protein: CASSLTGTMNTEAFF.

In the case of this clone: In the same sample, other DNA sequences code for this CDR3. The chain links TRBV11-2 to TRBJ1-1; D gene unclear. The germline V and J ends were trimmed by 1 base and 7 bases, with 7 bases remaining between them. Germline CDR1 is SGHAT and CDR2 is FQNNGV. CDR3 length: 12 residues. In nucleotides, the CDR3 is TGTGCCAGCAGCTTAGGAGGTGTTGAAGCTTTCTTT. It translates to CASSLGGVEAFF.

The rearrangement links TRBV18 to TRBJ2-3; D might be TRBD2 (5 bases). CDR3 size: 14 residues. Trimming shortened V by 3 bases and J by 2 bases, and 9 bases separated the two germline ends. Germline V gene lookup returns CDR1 KGHSH and CDR2 LQKENI. The CDR3 loop is CASSPNGNTDTQYF. CDR3 coding DNA: TGTGCCAGCTCACCCAACGGGAACACAGATACGCAGTATTTT.

This chain links TRBV28 with TRBJ2-6, with a weak D call TRBD1 (6 bases). Trimming cost V 6 bases and J 0 bases, with 18 bases left between them. Germline V gene lookup returns CDR1 MDHEN and CDR2 SYDVKM. This CDR3 has 18 residues. The CDR3 region is CASSRPTGLGSGANVLTF. In DNA form, the CDR3 reads TGTGCCAGCAGCCGACCGACAGGCCTTGGCTCTGGGGCCAACGTCCTGACTTTC.

The chain has TRBV28 and TRBJ1-6; no clear D. V lost 3 bases and J lost 9, with 12 bases in between. The CDR3 length is 14 residues. Germline-derived CDR1 and CDR2 are MDHEN and SYDVKM. The CDR3: CASSFRPAGSPLHF. In nucleotides, the CDR3 is TGTGCCAGCAGTTTCAGGCCGGCCGGTTCACCCCTCCACTTT.

The rearrangement links TRBV2 to TRBJ1-5; D is unresolved. CDR3 length: 16 amino acids. Germline assignment: CDR1 SNHLY and CDR2 FYNNEI. Trimming took 0 bases from V and 4 from J, leaving 13 bases between them. This CDR3 reads CASSEATTGRNQPQHF. Here the CDR3 DNA reads TGTGCCAGCAGTGAAGCTACGACCGGGAGGAATCAGCCCCAGCATTTT.